The clone carrying this T cell receptor beta chain was observed a handful of times. Its antigen remains unidentified. This sample was included in a study of early T cells in non-severe SARS-CoV-2 infection. About the study: Unsorted whole blood bulk RNA was sequenced, with unpaired chains.

Individual cDNA molecules each received unique molecular identifiers attached to them. TCRdb reanalysed the 5' RACE reads using MiXCR and keeps one entry per CDR3 protein. The sample has about 34,000 distinct CDR3 sequences, approximately 6% seen once. Points from the study as a whole: Lookups in VDJdb leaned toward anti-spike CD8 responses and missed private and CD4 specificities.

The sequence was collected from an adult who was a healthcare worker with PCR-confirmed SARS-CoV-2 infection or an uninfected control (not recorded which). Sequencing used whole blood.

CDR3 sequence reads: CSAKGSELAGGPVETQYF. The CDR3, as DNA: TGCAGTGCTAAGGGGTCGGAACTAGCGGGGGGGCCGGTGGAGACCCAGTACTTC. The chain uses TRBV20-1 and TRBJ2-5, with TRBD2 identical over 13 bases. The germline V gene encodes CDR1 DFQATT and CDR2 SNEGSKA (reference sequence). The J segment lost 5 bases and the V segment lost 4 bases, leaving 16 bases of the junction unmatched. This CDR3 spans 18 amino acids.